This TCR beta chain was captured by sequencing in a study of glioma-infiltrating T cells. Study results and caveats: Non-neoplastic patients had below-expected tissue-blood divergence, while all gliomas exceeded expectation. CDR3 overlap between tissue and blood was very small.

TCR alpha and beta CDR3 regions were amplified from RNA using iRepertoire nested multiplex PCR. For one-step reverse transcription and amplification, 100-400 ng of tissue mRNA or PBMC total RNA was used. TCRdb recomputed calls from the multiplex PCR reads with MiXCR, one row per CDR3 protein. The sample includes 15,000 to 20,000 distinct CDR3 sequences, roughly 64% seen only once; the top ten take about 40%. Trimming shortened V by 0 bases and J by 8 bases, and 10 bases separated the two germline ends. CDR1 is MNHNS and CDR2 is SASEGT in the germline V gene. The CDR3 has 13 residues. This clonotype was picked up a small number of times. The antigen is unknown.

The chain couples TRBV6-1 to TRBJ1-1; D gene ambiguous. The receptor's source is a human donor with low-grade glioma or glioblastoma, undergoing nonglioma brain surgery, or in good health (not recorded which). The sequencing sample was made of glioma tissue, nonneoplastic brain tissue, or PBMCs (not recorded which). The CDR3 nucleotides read TGTGCCAGCAGTGAAGCCTTCTATTTCGAAGCTTTCTTT. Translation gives CASSEAFYFEAFF.